The TCR beta chain under discussion was sequenced for a study of T cells after yellow fever vaccination. About the research overall: For low cell numbers, libraries were made with SMART-Seq v4 Ultra Low Input.

V was pared by 0 bases and J by 3 bases, with 5 bases between. CDR1 WNHNN and CDR2 SYGVQD come from the germline V gene (reference sequence). The CDR3 is 13 residues long. A single count supports this clonotype. Its antigen is not identified. TCRdb redid the calling of the 5' RACE reads with MiXCR, one entry per CDR3 protein. The sample consists of hundreds of thousands of distinct CDR3 sequences, over 15% of them appearing once. Study-wide results and limits: Clonotypes found in both CD4 and CD8 compartments made up a small share. Peaking on day 5 versus 15, the secondary response was faster but weaker. Most primary-vaccination clones recurred post-booster (just under 98% CD4, over 70% CD8).

The origin of this receptor is a young man who received the YFV17D yellow fever vaccine. The V gene is TRBV10-1, the J gene TRBJ1-1, with no clear D. The material was PBMCs, obtained 15 days after the yellow fever booster vaccination. The CDR3 region has the DNA TGCGCCAGCAGTGAGTCGGCATACACTGAAGCTTTCTTT. Protein product: CASSESAYTEAFF.